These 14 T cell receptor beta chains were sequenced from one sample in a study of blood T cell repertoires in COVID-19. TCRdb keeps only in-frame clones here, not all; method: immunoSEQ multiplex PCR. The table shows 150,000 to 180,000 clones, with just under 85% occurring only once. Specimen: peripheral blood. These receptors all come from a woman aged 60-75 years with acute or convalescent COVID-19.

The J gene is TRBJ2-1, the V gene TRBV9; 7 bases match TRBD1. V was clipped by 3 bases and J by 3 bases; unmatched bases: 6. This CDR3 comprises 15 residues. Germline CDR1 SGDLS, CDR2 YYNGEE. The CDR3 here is CASSARQGGYNEQFF. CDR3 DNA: TGTGCCAGCAGCGCCCGACAGGGCGGCTACAATGAGCAGTTCTTC.

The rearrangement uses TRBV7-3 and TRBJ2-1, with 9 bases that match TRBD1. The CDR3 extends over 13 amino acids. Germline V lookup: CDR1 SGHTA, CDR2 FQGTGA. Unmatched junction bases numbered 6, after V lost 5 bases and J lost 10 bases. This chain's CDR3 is CASSPDRGLEQFF. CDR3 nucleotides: TGTGCCAGCAGCCCGGACAGGGGTTTGGAGCAGTTCTTC.

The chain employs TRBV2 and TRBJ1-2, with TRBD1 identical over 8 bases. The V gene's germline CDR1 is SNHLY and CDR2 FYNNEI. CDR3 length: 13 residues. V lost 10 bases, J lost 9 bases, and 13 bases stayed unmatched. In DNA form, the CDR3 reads TGTGCCATCTCCATAGGACAGGGTCGAAGCTACACCTTC. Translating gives CAISIGQGRSYTF.

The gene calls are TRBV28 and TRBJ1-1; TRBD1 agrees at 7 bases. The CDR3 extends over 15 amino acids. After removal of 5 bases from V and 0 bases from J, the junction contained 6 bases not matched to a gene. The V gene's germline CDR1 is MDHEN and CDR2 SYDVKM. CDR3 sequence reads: CASSVGTALNTEAFF. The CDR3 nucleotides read TGTGCCAGCAGTGTCGGGACAGCTTTGAACACTGAAGCTTTCTTT.

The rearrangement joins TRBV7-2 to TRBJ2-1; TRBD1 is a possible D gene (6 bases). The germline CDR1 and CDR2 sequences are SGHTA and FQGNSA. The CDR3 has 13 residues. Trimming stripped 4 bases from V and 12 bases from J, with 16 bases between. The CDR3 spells CASSWKMDSPQFF. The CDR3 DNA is TGTGCCAGCAGCTGGAAGATGGACAGCCCGCAGTTCTTC.

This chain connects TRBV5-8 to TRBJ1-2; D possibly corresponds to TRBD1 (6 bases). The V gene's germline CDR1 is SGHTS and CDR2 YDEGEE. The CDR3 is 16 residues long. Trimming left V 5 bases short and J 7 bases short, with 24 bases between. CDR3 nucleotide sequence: TGTGCCAGCAGATTACCGGGACACCTCCCGGAGAGTGGCTACACCTTC. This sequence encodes CASRLPGHLPESGYTF.

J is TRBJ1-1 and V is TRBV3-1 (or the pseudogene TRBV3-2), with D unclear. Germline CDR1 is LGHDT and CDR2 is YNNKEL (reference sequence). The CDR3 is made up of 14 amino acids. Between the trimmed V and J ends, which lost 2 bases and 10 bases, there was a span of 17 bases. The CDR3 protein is CASSQSPLSVGAFF. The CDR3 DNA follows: TGTGCCAGCAGCCAAAGTCCGCTATCGGTCGGAGCTTTCTTT.

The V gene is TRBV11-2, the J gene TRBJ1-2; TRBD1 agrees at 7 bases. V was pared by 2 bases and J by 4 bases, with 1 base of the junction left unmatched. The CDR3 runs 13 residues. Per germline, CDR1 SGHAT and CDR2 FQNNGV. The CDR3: CASSLTGAYGYTF. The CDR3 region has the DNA TGTGCCAGCAGCTTAACAGGGGCCTATGGCTACACCTTC.

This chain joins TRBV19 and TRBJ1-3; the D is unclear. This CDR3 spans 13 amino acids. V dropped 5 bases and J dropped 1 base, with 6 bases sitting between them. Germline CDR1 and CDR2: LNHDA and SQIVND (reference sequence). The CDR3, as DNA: TGTGCCAGTAGTGAACAATCTGGAAACACCATATATTTT. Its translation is CASSEQSGNTIYF.

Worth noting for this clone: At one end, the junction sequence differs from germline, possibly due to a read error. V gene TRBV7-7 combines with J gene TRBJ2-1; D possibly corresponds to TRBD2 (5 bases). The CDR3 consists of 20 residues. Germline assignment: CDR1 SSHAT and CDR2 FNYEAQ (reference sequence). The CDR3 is CASSLVSELVTSVPYNEQFF. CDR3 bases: TGTGCTAGCAGCTTAGTAAGTGAATTAGTCACTAGTGTTCCTTACAATGAGCAGTTCTTC.

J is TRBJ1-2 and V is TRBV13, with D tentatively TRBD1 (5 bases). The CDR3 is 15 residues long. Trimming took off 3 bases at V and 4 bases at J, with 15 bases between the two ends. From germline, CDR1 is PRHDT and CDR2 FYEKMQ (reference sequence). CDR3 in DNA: TGTGCCAGCAGCTTGGGGGGGATAGGTCTCTATGGCTACACCTTC. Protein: CASSLGGIGLYGYTF.

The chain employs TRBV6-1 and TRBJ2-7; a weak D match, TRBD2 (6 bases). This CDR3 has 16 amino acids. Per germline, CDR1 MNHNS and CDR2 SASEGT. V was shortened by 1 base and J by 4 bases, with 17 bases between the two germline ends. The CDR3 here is CASSEGGAYHRYEQYV. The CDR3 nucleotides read TGTGCCAGCAGTGAAGGCGGGGCCTATCACCGTTACGAGCAGTACGTC.

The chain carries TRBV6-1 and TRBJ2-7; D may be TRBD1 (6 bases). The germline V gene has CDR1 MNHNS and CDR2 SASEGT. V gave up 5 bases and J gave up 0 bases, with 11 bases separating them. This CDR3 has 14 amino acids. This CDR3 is CASSSTTGSYEQYV. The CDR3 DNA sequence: TGTGCCAGCAGTTCTACGACAGGCTCCTACGAGCAGTACGTC.

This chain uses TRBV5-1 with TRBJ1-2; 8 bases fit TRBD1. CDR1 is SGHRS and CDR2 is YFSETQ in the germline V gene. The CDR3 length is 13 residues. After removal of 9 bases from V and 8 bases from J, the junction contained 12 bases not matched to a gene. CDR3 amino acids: CATYGPTGVGYTF. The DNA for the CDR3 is TGCGCCACCTACGGCCCGACAGGGGTCGGCTACACCTTC. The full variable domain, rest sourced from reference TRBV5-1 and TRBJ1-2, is KAGVTQTPRYLIKTRGQQVTLSCSPISGHRSVSWYQQTPGQGLQFLFEYFSETQRNKGNFPGRFSGRQFSNSRSEMNVSTLELGDSALYLCATYGPTGVGYTFGSGTRLTVV.